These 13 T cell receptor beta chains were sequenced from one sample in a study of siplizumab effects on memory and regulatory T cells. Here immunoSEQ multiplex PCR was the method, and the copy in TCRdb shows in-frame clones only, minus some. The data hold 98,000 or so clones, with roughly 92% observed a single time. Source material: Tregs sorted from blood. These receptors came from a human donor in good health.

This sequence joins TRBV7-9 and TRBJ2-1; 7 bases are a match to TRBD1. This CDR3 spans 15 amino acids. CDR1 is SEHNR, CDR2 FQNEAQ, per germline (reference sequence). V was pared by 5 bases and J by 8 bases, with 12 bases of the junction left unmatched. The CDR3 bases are TGTGCCAGCAGCCGACCCACGACAGGGTGGTATGAGCAGTTCTTC. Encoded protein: CASSRPTTGWYEQFF.

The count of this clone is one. The CDR3 protein is CASSLDSGGNEQFF. CDR3 bases: TGTGCCAGCAGCTTAGATTCAGGAGGGAATGAGCAGTTCTTC. This chain connects TRBV11-3 to TRBJ2-1, with D tentatively TRBD2 (6 bases). CDR3 length: 14 residues. CDR1 is SGHNT and CDR2 is YENEEA in the germline V gene. Trimming removed 0 bases from V and 7 bases from J, with 10 bases in between.

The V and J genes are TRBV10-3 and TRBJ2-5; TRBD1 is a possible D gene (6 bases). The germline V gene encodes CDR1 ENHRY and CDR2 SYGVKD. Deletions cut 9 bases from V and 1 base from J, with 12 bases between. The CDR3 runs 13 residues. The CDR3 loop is CAISRGPQETQYF. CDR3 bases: TGTGCCATTTCCAGGGGCCCCCAAGAGACCCAGTACTTC.

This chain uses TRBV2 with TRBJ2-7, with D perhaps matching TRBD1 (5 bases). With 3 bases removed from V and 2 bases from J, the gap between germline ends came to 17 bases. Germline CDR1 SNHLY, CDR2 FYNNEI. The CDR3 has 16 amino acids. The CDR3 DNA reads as TGTGCCAGCAGTGAGCCAGGAGTCAGGGTCGCCTACGAGCAGTACTTC. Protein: CASSEPGVRVAYEQYF.

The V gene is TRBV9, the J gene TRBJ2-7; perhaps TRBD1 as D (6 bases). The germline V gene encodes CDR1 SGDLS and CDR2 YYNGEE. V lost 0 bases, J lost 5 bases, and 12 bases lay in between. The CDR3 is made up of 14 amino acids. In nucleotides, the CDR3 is TGTGCCAGCAGCGTAGGCAGGGGTACCGACGAGCAGTACTTC. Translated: CASSVGRGTDEQYF.

The CDR3 region is CASSSSLDSPSGNTIYF. The CDR3 DNA is TGTGCCAGCAGCTCTTCCCTGGACAGTCCCTCTGGAAACACCATATATTTT. V gene TRBV5-4 combines with J gene TRBJ1-3; D is perhaps TRBD1 (6 bases). Germline lookup yields CDR1 SGHNT and CDR2 YYREEE (reference sequence). The V end was cut by 3 bases, the J end by 0 bases, with 16 bases between. The CDR3 is made up of 17 amino acids. Based on the CDR3 plus reference TRBV5-4 and TRBJ1-3, the full variable domain is ETGVTQSPTHLIKTRGQQVTLRCSSQSGHNTVSWYQQALGQGPQFIFQYYREEENGRGNFPPRFSGLQFPNYSSELNVNALELDDSALYLCASSSSLDSPSGNTIYFGEGSWLTVV.

CDR3 sequence: CAIRGTNYEQYF. CDR3 coding DNA: TGTGCCATCAGGGGGACAAACTACGAGCAGTACTTC. The gene calls are TRBV10-3 and TRBJ2-7; a possible D gene is TRBD1 (6 bases). Trimming left V 6 bases short and J 3 bases short, with 9 bases between. Per germline, CDR1 ENHRY and CDR2 SYGVKD. The CDR3 spans 12 residues.

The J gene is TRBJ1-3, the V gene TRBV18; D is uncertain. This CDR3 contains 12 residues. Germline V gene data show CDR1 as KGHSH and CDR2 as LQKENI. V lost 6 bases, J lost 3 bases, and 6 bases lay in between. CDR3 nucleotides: TGTGCCAGCTCCCAAAGTGGAAACACCATATATTTT. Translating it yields CASSQSGNTIYF.

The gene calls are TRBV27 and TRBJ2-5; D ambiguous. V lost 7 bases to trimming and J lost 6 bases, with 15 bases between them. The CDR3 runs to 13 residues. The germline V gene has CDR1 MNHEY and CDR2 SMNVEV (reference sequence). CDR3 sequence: CASKSKIWKTQYF. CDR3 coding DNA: TGTGCCAGCAAATCCAAGATTTGGAAGACCCAGTACTTC.

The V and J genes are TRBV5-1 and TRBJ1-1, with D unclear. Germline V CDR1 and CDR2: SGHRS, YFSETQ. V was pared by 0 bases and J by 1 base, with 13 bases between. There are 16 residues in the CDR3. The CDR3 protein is CASSLGRASQNTEAFF. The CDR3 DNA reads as TGCGCCAGCAGCTTGGGCCGTGCTAGCCAGAACACTGAAGCTTTCTTT.

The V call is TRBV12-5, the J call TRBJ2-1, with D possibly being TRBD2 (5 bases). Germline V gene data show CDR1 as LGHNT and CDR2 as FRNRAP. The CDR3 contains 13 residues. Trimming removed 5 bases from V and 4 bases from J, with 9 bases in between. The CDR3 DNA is TGTGCTAGTGGTGGACTGTTTTACAATGAGCAGTTCTTC. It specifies CASGGLFYNEQFF.

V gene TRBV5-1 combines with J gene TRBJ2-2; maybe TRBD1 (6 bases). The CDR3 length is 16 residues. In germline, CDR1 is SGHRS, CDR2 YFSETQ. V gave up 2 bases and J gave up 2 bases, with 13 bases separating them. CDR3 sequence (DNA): TGCGCCAGCAGCTTTGCGGCAGGGGTTAACACCGGGGAGCTGTTTTTT. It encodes CASSFAAGVNTGELFF. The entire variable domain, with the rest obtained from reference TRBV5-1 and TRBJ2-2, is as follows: KAGVTQTPRYLIKTRGQQVTLSCSPISGHRSVSWYQQTPGQGLQFLFEYFSETQRNKGNFPGRFSGRQFSNSRSEMNVSTLELGDSALYLCASSFAAGVNTGELFFGEGSRLTVL.

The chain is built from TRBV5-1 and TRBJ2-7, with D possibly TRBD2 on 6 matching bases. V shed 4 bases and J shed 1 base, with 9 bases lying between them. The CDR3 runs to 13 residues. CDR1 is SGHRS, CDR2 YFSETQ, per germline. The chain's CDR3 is CASSGGLSYEQYF. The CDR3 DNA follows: TGCGCCAGCAGCGGGGGGTTATCCTACGAGCAGTACTTC.